This entry is about one T cell receptor beta chain. This CDR3 contains 11 residues. Germline V gene lookup returns CDR1 KGHDR and CDR2 SFDVKD. The V end was cut by 2 bases, the J end by 13 bases, with 8 bases between. This entry belongs to a study of blood T cell repertoires in COVID-19. Study-level background: Sites across the United States, Italy and Spain contributed samples from acute and convalescent COVID-19. T cells, B-cell-depleted T cells, or PBMCs provided the cDNA or gDNA that served as material.

As originally analysed: Estimated nucleated cell counts came from reference gene primer amplification. Here immunoSEQ multiplex PCR was the method, and the copy in TCRdb shows in-frame clones only, minus some. V and J calls and clone size are as listed in that table; D and trimming were resolved from the DNA. Altogether 150,000 to 200,000 clones are present, over 85% being singletons, with the ten largest covering 3.5% to 5%. The source of this sequence is a woman in her 50s with acute or convalescent COVID-19. V is TRBV24-1 and J is TRBJ2-1; the D is unclear. Input material: peripheral blood. The CDR3 DNA sequence: TGTGCCACCAGTGATTCCTTACATCAGTTCTTC. This codes for CATSDSLHQFF.